These T cell receptor beta chains were read from a single sample in a study of CD8 T cells in Susac syndrome. TCRdb reprocessed the immunoSEQ multiplex PCR reads via MiXCR and lists one record per CDR3 protein. The sample comprises fewer than 250,000 distinct CDR3 sequences, approximately 93% of which are singletons, and 0.1% rests with the top ten. The sample was CD4+ T cells from PBMCs. The receptors originated from a human donor in good health. Both conserved end residues are part of each CDR3. Fields, in order: J gene, V gene, clone size, CDR3 protein. Part of the rows lack a size; the others show once, few, many or a class for expanded clones.

j_gene: TRBJ1-6; v_gene: TRBV30; abundance: NA; CDR3aa: CAWKNPGPSYNSPLHF
j_gene: TRBJ2-1; v_gene: TRBV2; abundance: NA; CDR3aa: CASTSGGYYEQFF
j_gene: TRBJ1-1; v_gene: TRBV6-2/TRBV6-3; abundance: NA; CDR3aa: CASSYSTGRNTEAFF
j_gene: TRBJ1-1; v_gene: TRBV5-1; abundance: NA; CDR3aa: CASRPTVGNTEAFF
j_gene: TRBJ2-5; v_gene: TRBV6-6; abundance: NA; CDR3aa: CASSKTGNQETQYF
j_gene: TRBJ1-6; v_gene: TRBV5-6; abundance: once; CDR3aa: CASSLSPANPNSPLHF
j_gene: TRBJ2-3; v_gene: TRBV13; abundance: NA; CDR3aa: CASSFTTGGDFGTQYF
j_gene: TRBJ2-3; v_gene: TRBV7-7; abundance: NA; CDR3aa: CASSWGGRGDTQYF
j_gene: TRBJ2-5; v_gene: TRBV7-2; abundance: NA; CDR3aa: CASSFQPETQYF
j_gene: TRBJ2-1; v_gene: TRBV5-1; abundance: NA; CDR3aa: CASSYGTSGAYAEQFF
j_gene: TRBJ1-2; v_gene: TRBV3-1; abundance: NA; CDR3aa: CASSQEGGGEDGYTF
j_gene: TRBJ1-1; v_gene: TRBV10-3; abundance: NA; CDR3aa: CAISSRWNTEAFF
j_gene: TRBJ2-7; v_gene: TRBV5-1; abundance: NA; CDR3aa: CASSLEGGYSYEQYF
j_gene: TRBJ2-3; v_gene: TRBV2; abundance: NA; CDR3aa: CATNPVGDTDTQYF
j_gene: TRBJ1-2; v_gene: TRBV20-1; abundance: NA; CDR3aa: CSALLGSYGYTF
j_gene: TRBJ2-2; v_gene: TRBV19; abundance: NA; CDR3aa: CASSIKVTNTGELFF
j_gene: TRBJ1-2; v_gene: TRBV28; abundance: NA; CDR3aa: CASSLRGNYGYTF
j_gene: TRBJ2-6; v_gene: TRBV2; abundance: NA; CDR3aa: CASRISGSGANVLTF
j_gene: TRBJ2-2; v_gene: TRBV27; abundance: NA; CDR3aa: CASQGMEKGTGELFF
j_gene: TRBJ2-2; v_gene: TRBV5-1; abundance: NA; CDR3aa: CASSLELAGRSTGELFF
j_gene: TRBJ1-3; v_gene: TRBV7-3; abundance: NA; CDR3aa: CASSMGRGNTIYF
j_gene: TRBJ2-3; v_gene: TRBV11-2; abundance: NA; CDR3aa: CASSLTVVAKDTQYF
j_gene: TRBJ2-1; v_gene: TRBV7-2; abundance: NA; CDR3aa: CASSLIGSPGGNEQFF
j_gene: TRBJ1-3; v_gene: TRBV7-2; abundance: NA; CDR3aa: CASSLVGSFSGNTIYF
j_gene: TRBJ2-5; v_gene: TRBV6-2/TRBV6-3; abundance: NA; CDR3aa: CASRTGGALETQYF
j_gene: TRBJ2-2; v_gene: TRBV5-4; abundance: NA; CDR3aa: CASSTSGGARGTGELFF
j_gene: TRBJ2-3; v_gene: TRBV5-6; abundance: NA; CDR3aa: CASSSGTIADTQYF
j_gene: TRBJ2-1; v_gene: TRBV2; abundance: NA; CDR3aa: CASSPSVAGGFYNEQFF
j_gene: TRBJ1-1; v_gene: TRBV3-1; abundance: NA; CDR3aa: CASSPLWRYTEAFF
j_gene: TRBJ2-1; v_gene: TRBV10-3; abundance: NA; CDR3aa: CAINEGGIFKNEQFF
j_gene: TRBJ2-1; v_gene: TRBV3-1; abundance: few; CDR3aa: CASSQVSFGGGVYNEQFF
j_gene: TRBJ1-1; v_gene: TRBV2; abundance: NA; CDR3aa: CASSDQTGSLGTEAFF
j_gene: TRBJ2-3; v_gene: TRBV20-1; abundance: NA; CDR3aa: CSARVFDTQYF
j_gene: TRBJ2-1; v_gene: TRBV29-1; abundance: NA; CDR3aa: CSVEGSPGQGFNEQFF
j_gene: TRBJ1-1; v_gene: TRBV19; abundance: NA; CDR3aa: CASSEDTGGRTEAFF
j_gene: TRBJ1-5; v_gene: TRBV7-2; abundance: NA; CDR3aa: CASSLTGDFQPQHF
j_gene: TRBJ2-5; v_gene: TRBV4-2; abundance: NA; CDR3aa: CASSQDWGGETQYF
j_gene: TRBJ1-5; v_gene: TRBV9; abundance: NA; CDR3aa: CASSVTGYGNQPQHF
j_gene: TRBJ1-1; v_gene: TRBV7-2; abundance: NA; CDR3aa: CASSARQGLQGTEAFF
j_gene: TRBJ2-5; v_gene: TRBV29-1; abundance: NA; CDR3aa: CSGARARETQYF
j_gene: TRBJ1-2; v_gene: TRBV6-5; abundance: NA; CDR3aa: CASSPQGRNYGYTF
j_gene: TRBJ1-1; v_gene: TRBV5-6; abundance: NA; CDR3aa: CASSLYRLNTEAFF
j_gene: TRBJ2-1; v_gene: TRBV5-1; abundance: NA; CDR3aa: CASRSNRGYNEQFF
j_gene: TRBJ2-7; v_gene: TRBV5-1; abundance: NA; CDR3aa: CASSRRTGLGEQYF
j_gene: TRBJ1-2; v_gene: TRBV2; abundance: NA; CDR3aa: CASSLQQDSYTF
j_gene: TRBJ2-1; v_gene: TRBV20-1; abundance: NA; CDR3aa: CSASGGGSYNEQFF
j_gene: TRBJ1-6; v_gene: TRBV20-1; abundance: NA; CDR3aa: CSARVDTNSPLHF
j_gene: TRBJ2-5; v_gene: TRBV28; abundance: NA; CDR3aa: CASSAPGQETQYF
j_gene: TRBJ1-2; v_gene: TRBV20-1; abundance: NA; CDR3aa: CSVRGSGYTF
j_gene: TRBJ2-5; v_gene: TRBV27; abundance: once; CDR3aa: CASTPIRTGVRETQYF
j_gene: TRBJ2-2; v_gene: TRBV15; abundance: NA; CDR3aa: CATSREQGIGELFF
j_gene: TRBJ2-3; v_gene: TRBV7-9; abundance: NA; CDR3aa: CASSLEARSMGQYF
j_gene: TRBJ2-1; v_gene: TRBV20-1; abundance: NA; CDR3aa: CSARDRDRDAYNEQFF